The clone carrying this T cell receptor beta chain was seen only once. These data originate in a study of T cell clones after liver transplantation. The junction had 7 bases not matched to a gene; V was cut back by 6 bases and J by 8 bases. Germline V gene lookup returns CDR1 MDHEN and CDR2 SYDVKM. The CDR3 is 14 residues long. TCRdb's table, derived via immunoSEQ multiplex PCR, lists solely in-frame clones and lacks some. The sample has 93,000 or so clones; 80% to 90% are singletons. The V call is TRBV28, the J call TRBJ1-4; TRBD1 agrees at 9 bases. The sequenced sample was CD4+ T cells from blood, obtained approximately 43 months after liver transplant. The TCR was taken from a human patient who received a liver transplant. Some T cells may possibly be graft donor cells. CDR3 DNA: TGTGCCAGCAGCCGGACAGGGGCCCGGGAAAAACTGTTTTTT. Its protein product is CASSRTGAREKLFF.